This TCR beta chain was identified in a study of spatial heterogeneity in lung cancer. Whole-study context: Detection consistently captured more beta-chain sequences than alpha-chain sequences.

General study points: The study found that ubiquitous and regional expanded TCR counts tracked ubiquitous and regional nonsynonymous mutations, respectively. One measure, the expanded intratumoral alpha and beta TCR count, tracked tumor mutation counts.

This clonotype was counted ten times or more. Its antigen is as yet unknown. Being off target in a library aimed at alpha chains, this beta chain has a size of little meaning. Specified time point: sample taken at primary tumor resection. The donors were more than 70 patients with non-small cell lung cancer that was early-stage and untreated. With 1 base removed from V and 7 bases from J, the gap between germline ends came to 8 bases. CDR1 and CDR2 (germline): MNHEY, SMNVEV (reference sequence). The CDR3 consists of 14 residues. Every cDNA TCR molecule received its own unique molecular identifier. MiXCR, applied by TCRdb to the 5' RACE reads, yields one record per CDR3 protein. Among some 15,000 distinct CDR3 sequences listed, about 4.4% were seen once.

This chain connects TRBV27 to TRBJ1-6; D is unclear. This sample comprised lung tumor tissue, obtained at surgery. This receptor was obtained from a female donor with early-stage non-small cell lung cancer. CDR3 in amino acids: CASSLFWGNSPLHF. In DNA, the CDR3 is TGTGCCAGCAGTTTATTCTGGGGAAATTCACCCCTCCACTTT.